These T cell receptor beta chains were read from a single sample in a study of control samples from healthy donors and cancer patients. Generated by immunoSEQ multiplex PCR, the TCRdb table keeps only in-frame clones and is missing some. The sample gives around 110,000 clones, 85% to 95% of which show up once; 2.6% is in the top ten. Source material: blood. The receptors stem from a man aged 25-45 years in good health. CDR3s include the opening cysteine and the closing phenylalanine or tryptophan. A D gene is named only where the DNA matches it firmly. Some rows have no size entry. The others give once, few or many, or a class for an expanded clone.

d_call j_call clone_size v_call cdr3_nt cdr3_aa
NA TRBJ2-1 NA TRBV18 TGTGCCAGCTCACCATCCCCGGGGAATGAGCAGTTCTTC CASSPSPGNEQFF
TRBD1 TRBJ2-1 NA TRBV9 TGTGCCAGCAGCGCCCCAGGGGGCAGAATCAATGAGCAGTTCTTC CASSAPGGRINEQFF
TRBD1 TRBJ1-6 NA TRBV6-1 TGTGCCAGCAGTGAAGGACAGGGGGCTTCACCCCTCCACTTT CASSEGQGASPLHF
TRBD2 TRBJ2-3 NA TRBV6-5 TGTGCCAGCAGTTCCCCGGGGGGGGGCCCAGATACGCAGTATTTT CASSSPGGGPDTQYF
TRBD1 TRBJ1-1 few TRBV18 TGTGCCAGCTCCCCAGTGGGCCCTGGGACAGGGATGAAAAACACTGAAGCTTTCTTT CASSPVGPGTGMKNTEAFF
TRBD1 TRBJ1-2 once TRBV9 TGTGCCAGCACCAACGCGCCACAGGGGAGCTATGGCTACACCTTC CASTNAPQGSYGYTF
NA TRBJ1-2 NA TRBV9 TGTGCCAGCAGCGAGATACAGGGAGTCGGAGGCTACACCTTC CASSEIQGVGGYTF
TRBD1 TRBJ2-7 NA TRBV9 TGTGCCAGCGGGGACAGGGTATCTGACGAGCAGTACTTC CASGDRVSDEQYF
TRBD2 TRBJ2-6 NA TRBV10-3 TGTGCCATCACCCAGCGGGGGGGCTTGTCTGGGGCCAACGTCCTGACTTTC CAITQRGGLSGANVLTF
TRBD1 TRBJ2-2 NA TRBV6-1 TGTGCCAGCAGTGAAAAGTTGGGACAGGCCGGGGAGCTGTTTTTT CASSEKLGQAGELFF
NA TRBJ2-3 NA TRBV30 TGTGCCTGGAGTGTAGGGCCTCCCGGGGCAGATACGCAGTATTTT CAWSVGPPGADTQYF
NA TRBJ1-1 NA TRBV28 TGTGCCAGCAGTGGAGAGGTAGGAACCCTGAACACTGAAGCTTTCTTT CASSGEVGTLNTEAFF
NA TRBJ2-4 NA TRBV7-9 TGTGCCAGCAGCTCAGAGAAGGAGAAAAACATTCAGTACTTC CASSSEKEKNIQYF
NA TRBJ1-5 NA TRBV2 TGTGCCAGCAAAGGGGAAGGTCAGCCCCAGCATTTT CASKGEGQPQHF
NA TRBJ1-6 NA TRBV7-9 TGTGCCAGCAGCCCACAGACAGCTTATAATTCACCCCTCCACTTT CASSPQTAYNSPLHF
TRBD1 TRBJ1-4 NA TRBV10-2 TGCGCCAGCAGTGATCAGGACAGGGGCGGAAAACTGTTTTTT CASSDQDRGGKLFF
NA TRBJ2-5 NA TRBV9 TGTGCCAGCAGTACAACGGGACATCCAAAAGAGACCCAGTACTTC CASSTTGHPKETQYF
NA TRBJ1-4 once TRBV7-9 TGTGCCAGCAGCCCCGGGGGGGGTAATGAAAAACTGTTTTTT CASSPGGGNEKLFF
TRBD1 TRBJ1-1 NA TRBV12-5 TGTGCTAGTGGGATCGACAGGGGGAACACTGAAGCTTTCTTT CASGIDRGNTEAFF
TRBD1 TRBJ2-6 once TRBV11-2 TGTGCCAGCAGTTCGAGTGGAAGGGACAGGGTGATTGGGGCCAACGTCCTGACTTTC CASSSSGRDRVIGANVLTF
NA TRBJ2-2 NA TRBV15 TGTGCCACCAGGAAGAATCCGAACACCGGGGAGCTGTTTTTT CATRKNPNTGELFF
NA TRBJ1-3 NA TRBV5-1 TGCGCCAGCAGCTTTAGGCCCCCCGCCAGGGCCGCGAGCTCTGGAAACACCATATATTTT CASSFRPPARAASSGNTIYF
TRBD1 TRBJ1-2 NA TRBV29-1 TGCAGCGTTGAATTACGACAGGGGCCTAACTATGGCTACACCTTC CSVELRQGPNYGYTF
NA TRBJ1-5 NA TRBV6-1 TGTGCCAGCAGTGAAGCGCTCGGGCAGGGAGATCAGCCCCAGCATTTT CASSEALGQGDQPQHF
TRBD1 TRBJ2-1 NA TRBV20-1 TGCAGTGCTAGTTCCGACAGGGGGAATGAGCAGTTCTTC CSASSDRGNEQFF
NA TRBJ2-5 NA TRBV5-6 TGTGCCAGCAGCCGCCGGACCGTCCAAATGGAGACCCAGTACTTC CASSRRTVQMETQYF
TRBD2 TRBJ2-1 NA TRBV27 TGTGCCAGCAGCCACGGGACTAGCGGGTGGAGGTCCGAGCAGTTCTTC CASSHGTSGWRSEQFF
NA TRBJ1-3 NA TRBV15 TGTGCCACCAGCAGCGGATCTGGAAACACCATATATTTT CATSSGSGNTIYF
TRBD2 TRBJ2-5 NA TRBV6-1 TGTGCCAGCAGTGAGTCGGGGAGGGGCGGAGAGACCCAGTACTTC CASSESGRGGETQYF
NA TRBJ1-2 NA TRBV18 TGTGCCAGCTCACCAGAGGCAGGGGCCCACTATGGCTACACCTTC CASSPEAGAHYGYTF
NA TRBJ1-5 NA TRBV9 TGTGCCAGCAGCGTAGATATGGGGCTAGGACAGCCCCAGCATTTT CASSVDMGLGQPQHF
TRBD2 TRBJ2-1 NA TRBV3-1/TRBV3-2 TGTGCCAGCAGCCCCCTTTCAAGCGGGGGGGGGTCGATGATCTTC CASSPLSSGGGSMIF
NA TRBJ1-2 NA TRBV9 TGTGCCAGCAGCCTCTCCGGGGACTATGGCTACACCTTC CASSLSGDYGYTF
NA TRBJ2-3 NA TRBV5-1 TGCGCCAGCAGCCGGGCGGGGGCTCACACAGATACGCAGTATTTT CASSRAGAHTDTQYF
TRBD1 TRBJ2-5 NA TRBV30 TGTGCCTGGACTAGTGGGGGCAGGGGGCTTGAGACCCAGTACTTC CAWTSGGRGLETQYF
TRBD1 TRBJ2-7 NA TRBV7-6 TGTGCCAGCAGCCCGGACAGGGGTTACGAGCAGTACTTC CASSPDRGYEQYF
TRBD2 TRBJ2-1 NA TRBV15 TGTGCCACCAGCAGAGTTCAAGCGGGGGGGCGGGAGCAGTTCTTC CATSRVQAGGREQFF
NA TRBJ2-5 once TRBV6-1 TGTGCCAGCAGTGTGAAACCCTCAGGGTATTACCAAGAGACCCAGTACTTC CASSVKPSGYYQETQYF
TRBD2 TRBJ2-5 NA TRBV6-5 TGTGCCAGCAGCCTCGGACTAGCGGGAGGTGAGACCCAGTACTTC CASSLGLAGGETQYF
NA TRBJ2-3 NA TRBV9 TGTGCCAGCAGCGAACGCCCCGCGAGCACAGATACGCAGTATTTT CASSERPASTDTQYF
TRBD1 TRBJ2-7 NA TRBV6-5 TGTGCCAGTTTTGGGAGGGACAGGGGCTACGAGCAGTACTTC CASFGRDRGYEQYF
TRBD2 TRBJ2-1 NA TRBV6-2/TRBV6-3 TGTGCCAGCAGGCCTCCGGGACTAGCGGGGGTCACCGTGTACAATGAGCAGTTCTTC CASRPPGLAGVTVYNEQFF
NA TRBJ1-1 NA TRBV2 TGTGCCAGCAGGGGGAGCGAAGCTTTCTTT CASRGSEAFF
TRBD1 TRBJ1-1 NA TRBV11-2 TGTGCCAGCAGCTCCACAGGGGGCCCTGAAGCTTTCTTT CASSSTGGPEAFF
NA TRBJ1-1 NA TRBV6-1 TGTGCCAGCAGTGAAGCGTTTGAGGGGCTTGAAGCTTTCTTT CASSEAFEGLEAFF
TRBD1 TRBJ1-4 NA TRBV24-1 TGTGCCACCAGTGATACCTCGGACAGGGGTGGTGAAAAACTGTTTTTT CATSDTSDRGGEKLFF
TRBD2 TRBJ2-3 NA TRBV5-1 TGCGCCAGCAGCTTGACGGGGGGGTCAGATACGCAGTATTTT CASSLTGGSDTQYF
TRBD1 TRBJ2-1 NA TRBV9 TGTGCCAGCAGCGTAGGAGGGGACAGCTCCTACAATGAGCAGTTCTTC CASSVGGDSSYNEQFF
NA TRBJ1-2 NA TRBV6-2/TRBV6-3 TGTGCCAGCAGTGTGCCCCGGGGTGGCTACACCTTC CASSVPRGGYTF
NA TRBJ2-5 NA TRBV9 TGTGCCAGCAGCGTACAGGGGGGCGGCGAGACCCAGTACTTC CASSVQGGGETQYF
TRBD1 TRBJ1-3 NA TRBV10-3 TGTGCCATCAGTGACGGACAGGGGTCTGGAAACACCATATATTTT CAISDGQGSGNTIYF